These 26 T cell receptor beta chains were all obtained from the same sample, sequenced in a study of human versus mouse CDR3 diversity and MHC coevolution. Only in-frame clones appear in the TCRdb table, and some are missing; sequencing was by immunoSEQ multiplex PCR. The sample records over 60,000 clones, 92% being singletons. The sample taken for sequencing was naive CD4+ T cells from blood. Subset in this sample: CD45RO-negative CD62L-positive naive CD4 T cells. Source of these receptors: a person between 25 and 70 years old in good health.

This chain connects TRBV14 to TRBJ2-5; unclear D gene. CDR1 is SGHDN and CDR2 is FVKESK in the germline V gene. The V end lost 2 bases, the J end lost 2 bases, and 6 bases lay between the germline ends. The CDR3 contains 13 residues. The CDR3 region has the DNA TGTGCCAGCAGCCAATATGAGCAAGAGACCCAGTACTTC. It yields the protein CASSQYEQETQYF. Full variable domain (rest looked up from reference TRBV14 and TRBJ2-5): EAGVTQFPSHSVIEKGQTVTLRCDPISGHDNLYWYRRVMGKEIKFLLHFVKESKQDESGMPNNRFLAERTGGTYSTLKVQPAELEDSGVYFCASSQYEQETQYFGPGTRLLVL.

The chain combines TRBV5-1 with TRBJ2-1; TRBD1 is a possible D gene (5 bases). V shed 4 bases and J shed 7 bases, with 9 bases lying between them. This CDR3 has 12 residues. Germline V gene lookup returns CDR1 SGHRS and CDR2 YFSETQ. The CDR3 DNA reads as TGCGCCAGCAGCATCCAGGGAAATGAGCAGTTCTTC. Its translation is CASSIQGNEQFF.

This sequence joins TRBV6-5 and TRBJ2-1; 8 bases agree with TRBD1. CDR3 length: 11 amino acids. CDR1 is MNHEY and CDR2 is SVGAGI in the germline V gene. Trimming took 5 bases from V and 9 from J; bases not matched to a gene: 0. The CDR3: CASSTGGEQFF. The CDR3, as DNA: TGTGCCAGCAGTACAGGGGGTGAGCAGTTCTTC.

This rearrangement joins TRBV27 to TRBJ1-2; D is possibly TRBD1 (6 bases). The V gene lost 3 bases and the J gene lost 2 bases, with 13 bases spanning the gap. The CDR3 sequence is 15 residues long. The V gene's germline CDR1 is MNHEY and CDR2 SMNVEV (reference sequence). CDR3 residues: CASSFRQDANYGYTF. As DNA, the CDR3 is TGTGCCAGCAGTTTCCGACAGGACGCGAACTATGGCTACACCTTC.

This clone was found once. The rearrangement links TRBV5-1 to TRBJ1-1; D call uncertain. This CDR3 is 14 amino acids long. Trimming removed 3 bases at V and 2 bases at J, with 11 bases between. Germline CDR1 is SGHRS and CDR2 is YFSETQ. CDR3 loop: CASSWETANTEAFF. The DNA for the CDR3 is TGCGCCAGCAGCTGGGAGACGGCTAACACTGAAGCTTTCTTT.

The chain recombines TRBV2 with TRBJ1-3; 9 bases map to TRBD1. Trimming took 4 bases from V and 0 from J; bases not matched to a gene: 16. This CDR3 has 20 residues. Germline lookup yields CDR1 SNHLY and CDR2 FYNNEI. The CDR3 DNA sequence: TGTGCCAGCAGTGCCATTCTCGGGACAGGGAGAAAGAGCTCTGGAAACACCATATATTTT. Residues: CASSAILGTGRKSSGNTIYF.

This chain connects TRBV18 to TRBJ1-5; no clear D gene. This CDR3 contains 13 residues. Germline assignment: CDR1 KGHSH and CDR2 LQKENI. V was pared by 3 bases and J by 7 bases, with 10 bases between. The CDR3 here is CASSPTEGQPQHF. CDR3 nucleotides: TGTGCCAGCTCACCGACTGAGGGACAGCCCCAGCATTTT.

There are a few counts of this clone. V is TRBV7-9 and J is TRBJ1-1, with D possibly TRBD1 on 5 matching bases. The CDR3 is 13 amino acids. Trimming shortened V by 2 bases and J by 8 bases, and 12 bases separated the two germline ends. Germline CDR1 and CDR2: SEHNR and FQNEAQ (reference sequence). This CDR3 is CASSLYGGGEAFF. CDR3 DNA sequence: TGTGCCAGCAGCTTATATGGGGGAGGGGAAGCTTTCTTT.

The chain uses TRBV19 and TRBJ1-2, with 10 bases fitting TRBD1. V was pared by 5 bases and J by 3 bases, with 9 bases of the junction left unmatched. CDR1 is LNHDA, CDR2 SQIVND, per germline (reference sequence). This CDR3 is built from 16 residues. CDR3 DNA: TGTGCCAGTAGTGTCCCCGGGACAGGGGAAGACTATGGCTACACCTTC. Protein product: CASSVPGTGEDYGYTF.

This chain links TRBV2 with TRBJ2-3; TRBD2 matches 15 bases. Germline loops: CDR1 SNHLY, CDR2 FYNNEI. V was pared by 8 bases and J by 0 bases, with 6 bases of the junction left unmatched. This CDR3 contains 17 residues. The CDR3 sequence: CASGGTSGGTSTDTQYF. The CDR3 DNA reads TGTGCCAGCGGGGGGACTAGCGGGGGGACTAGCACAGATACGCAGTATTTT.

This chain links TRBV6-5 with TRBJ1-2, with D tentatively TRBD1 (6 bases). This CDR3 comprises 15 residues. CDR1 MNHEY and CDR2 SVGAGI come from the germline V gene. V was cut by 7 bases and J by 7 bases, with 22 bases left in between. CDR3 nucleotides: TGTGCCAGCACCACAGACAGGCGGACGGCGAGTGGCTACACCTTC. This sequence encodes CASTTDRRTASGYTF.

This CDR3 reads CAWSVRSLQGLFF. CDR3 sequence (DNA): TGTGCCTGGAGTGTACGAAGTCTTCAGGGACTGTTTTTT. This chain connects TRBV30 to TRBJ1-4; D perhaps matches TRBD1 (5 bases). V lost 0 bases to trimming and J lost 13 bases, with 15 bases between them. Germline V gene lookup returns CDR1 GTSNPN and CDR2 SVGIG (reference sequence). The CDR3 contains 13 residues.

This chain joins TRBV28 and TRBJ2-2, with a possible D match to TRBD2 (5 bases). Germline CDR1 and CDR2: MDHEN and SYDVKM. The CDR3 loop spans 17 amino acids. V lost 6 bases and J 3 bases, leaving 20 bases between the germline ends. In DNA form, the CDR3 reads TGTGCCAGCAGCCCAGAGAGGGCGGAGGTGCACACCGGGGAGCTGTTTTTT. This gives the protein CASSPERAEVHTGELFF.

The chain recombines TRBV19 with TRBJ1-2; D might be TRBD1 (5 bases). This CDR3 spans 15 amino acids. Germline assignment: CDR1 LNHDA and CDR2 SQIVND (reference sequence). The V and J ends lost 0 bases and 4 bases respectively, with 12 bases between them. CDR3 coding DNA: TGTGCCAGTAGTATAGACCGGGGGGACGGCTATGGCTACACCTTC. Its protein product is CASSIDRGDGYGYTF.

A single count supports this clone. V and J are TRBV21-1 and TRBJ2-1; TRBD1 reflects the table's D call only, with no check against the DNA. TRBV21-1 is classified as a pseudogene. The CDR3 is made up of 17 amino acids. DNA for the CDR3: TGTGCCAGCAGCTCGCACTCAGGGGTTCGTAGCAACAATGAGCAGTTCTTC. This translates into CASSSHSGVRSNNEQFF.

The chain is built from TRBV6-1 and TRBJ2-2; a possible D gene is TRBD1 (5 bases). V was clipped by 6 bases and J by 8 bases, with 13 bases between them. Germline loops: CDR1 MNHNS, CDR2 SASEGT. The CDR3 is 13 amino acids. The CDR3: CASRLGATGELFF. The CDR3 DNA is TGTGCCAGCAGGCTAGGGGCGACTGGGGAGCTGTTTTTT.

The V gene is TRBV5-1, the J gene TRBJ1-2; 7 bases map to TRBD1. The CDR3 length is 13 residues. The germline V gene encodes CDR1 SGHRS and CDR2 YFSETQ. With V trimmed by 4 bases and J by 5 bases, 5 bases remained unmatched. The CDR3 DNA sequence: TGCGCCAGCAGCCTGACAGGGCCTTATGGCTACACCTTC. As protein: CASSLTGPYGYTF.

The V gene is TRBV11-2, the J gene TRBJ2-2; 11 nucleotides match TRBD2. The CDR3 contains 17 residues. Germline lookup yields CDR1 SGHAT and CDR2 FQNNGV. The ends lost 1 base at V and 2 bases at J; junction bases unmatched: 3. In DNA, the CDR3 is TGTGCCAGCAGCTTAGTGGGACTAGCGGCCAACACCGGGGAGCTGTTTTTT. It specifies CASSLVGLAANTGELFF. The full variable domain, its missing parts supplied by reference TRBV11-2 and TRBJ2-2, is EAGVAQSPRYKIIEKRQSVAFWCNPISGHATLYWYQQILGQGPKLLIQFQNNGVVDDSQLPKDRFSAERLKGVDSTLKIQPAKLEDSAVYLCASSLVGLAANTGELFFGEGSRLTVL.

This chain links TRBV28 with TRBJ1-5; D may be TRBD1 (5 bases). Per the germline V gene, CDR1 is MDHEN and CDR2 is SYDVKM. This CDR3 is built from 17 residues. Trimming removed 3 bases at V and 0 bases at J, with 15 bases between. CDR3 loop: CASSFRGGASSNQPQHF. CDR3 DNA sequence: TGTGCCAGCAGTTTTCGGGGGGGAGCCTCTAGCAATCAGCCCCAGCATTTT.

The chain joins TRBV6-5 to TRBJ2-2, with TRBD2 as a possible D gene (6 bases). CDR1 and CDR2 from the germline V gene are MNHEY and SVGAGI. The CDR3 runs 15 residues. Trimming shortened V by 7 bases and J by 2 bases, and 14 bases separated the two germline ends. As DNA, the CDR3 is TGTGCCAGCACTCGTAGCGGACCAAACACCGGGGAGCTGTTTTTT. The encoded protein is CASTRSGPNTGELFF.

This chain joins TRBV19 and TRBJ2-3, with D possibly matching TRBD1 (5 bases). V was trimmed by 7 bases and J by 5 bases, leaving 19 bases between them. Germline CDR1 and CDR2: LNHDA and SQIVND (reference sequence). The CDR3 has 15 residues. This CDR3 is CASNLQGFSKDTQYF. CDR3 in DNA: TGTGCCAGTAACCTTCAGGGTTTCTCCAAAGATACGCAGTATTTT.

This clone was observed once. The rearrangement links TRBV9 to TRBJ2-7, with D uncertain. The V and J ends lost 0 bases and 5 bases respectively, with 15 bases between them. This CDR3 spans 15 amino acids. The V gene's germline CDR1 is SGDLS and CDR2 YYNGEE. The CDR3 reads CASSVAPSGVDEQYF. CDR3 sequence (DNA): TGTGCCAGCAGCGTAGCCCCCTCTGGAGTGGACGAGCAGTACTTC.

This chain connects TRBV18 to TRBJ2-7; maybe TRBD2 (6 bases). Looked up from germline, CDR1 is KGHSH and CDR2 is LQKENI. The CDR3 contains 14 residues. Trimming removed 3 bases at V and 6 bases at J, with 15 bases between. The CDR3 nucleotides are TGTGCCAGCTCACCGCTACTGGACTATTCCGAGCAGTACTTC. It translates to CASSPLLDYSEQYF. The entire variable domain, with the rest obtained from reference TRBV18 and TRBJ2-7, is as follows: NAGVMQNPRHLVRRRGQEARLRCSPMKGHSHVYWYRQLPEEGLKFMVYLQKENIIDESGMPKERFSAEFPKEGPSILRIQQVVRGDSAAYFCASSPLLDYSEQYFGPGTRLTVT.

The CDR3 loop is CASSAPDRVMYEQYF. In DNA, the CDR3 is TGTGCCAGCAGCGCCCCGGACAGGGTCATGTACGAGCAGTACTTC. The chain links TRBV7-2 to TRBJ2-7; 8 bases are a match to TRBD1. This CDR3 region has 15 residues. Germline-derived CDR1 and CDR2 are SGHTA and FQGNSA. Losses at the gene ends were 5 bases for V and 4 bases for J; bases not matched to a gene: 10.

The CDR3 protein is CASSQTTGTSGRTDTQYF. The DNA for the CDR3 is TGCGCCAGCAGCCAGACGACCGGGACTAGCGGGAGAACAGATACGCAGTATTTT. The chain couples TRBV5-1 to TRBJ2-3; TRBD2 matches 14 bases. The CDR3 loop spans 18 amino acids. With 4 bases clipped from V and 3 bases from J, the junction kept 10 bases outside the gene matches. The germline gives CDR1 SGHRS, CDR2 YFSETQ.

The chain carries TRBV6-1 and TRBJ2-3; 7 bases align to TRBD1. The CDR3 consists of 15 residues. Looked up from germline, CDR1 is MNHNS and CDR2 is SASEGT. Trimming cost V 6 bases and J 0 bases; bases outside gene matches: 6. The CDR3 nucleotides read TGTGCCAGCAGCCGGGGACAGCCAAGCACAGATACGCAGTATTTT. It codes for CASSRGQPSTDTQYF.